The clone carrying this T cell receptor (beta chain) has a handful of counts. What it binds is not known. Individual cDNA molecules had unique molecular identifiers attached to them by the library. One entry per CDR3 protein results from TCRdb running MiXCR on the RACE reads. The sample yields 35,000 to 50,000 distinct CDR3 sequences, about 3.7% seen once. The CDR3 is 16 amino acids. Germline-derived CDR1 and CDR2 are MGHRA and YSYEKL. V lost 1 base, J lost 4 bases, and 7 bases stayed unmatched. The time point is: healthy volunteer bleed at 6 weeks. Whole blood that had not been fractionated was the source of extracted total RNA. This sample stems from a study of human T cells and chemical hapten exposure. The overall study: There were per-sample TCR yield variations, arising mainly from small pooled library volume differences.

Broader study findings: Following DPC sensitization, TCRs present above 1 in 1000 frequency showed no change.

This clonotype was obtained from a human donor in good health. Some clones in this sample may be carry-over from other donors' samples. The material sequenced was whole blood. V gene TRBV4-1 combines with J gene TRBJ1-2; 9 bases align to TRBD1. The CDR3 sequence: CASSQVGTGRSYGYTF. The CDR3 DNA sequence: TGCGCCAGCAGCCAAGTAGGGACAGGGAGATCCTATGGCTACACCTTC.